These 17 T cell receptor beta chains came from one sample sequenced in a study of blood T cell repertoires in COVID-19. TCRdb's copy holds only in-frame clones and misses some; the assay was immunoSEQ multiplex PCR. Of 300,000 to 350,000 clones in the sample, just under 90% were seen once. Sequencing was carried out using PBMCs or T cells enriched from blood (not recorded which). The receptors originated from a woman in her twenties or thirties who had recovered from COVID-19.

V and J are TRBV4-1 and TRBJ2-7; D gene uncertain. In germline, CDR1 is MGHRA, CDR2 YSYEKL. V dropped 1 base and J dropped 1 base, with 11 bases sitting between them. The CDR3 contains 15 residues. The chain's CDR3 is CASSQGGSSSYEQYF. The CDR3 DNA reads TGCGCCAGCAGCCAAGGTGGCAGTTCTTCCTACGAGCAGTACTTC.

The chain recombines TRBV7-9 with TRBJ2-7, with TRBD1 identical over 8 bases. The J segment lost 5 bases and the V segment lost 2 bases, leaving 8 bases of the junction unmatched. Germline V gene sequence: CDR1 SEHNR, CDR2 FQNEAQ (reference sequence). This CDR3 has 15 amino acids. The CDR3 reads CASSLPAGGQNEQYF. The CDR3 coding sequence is TGTGCCAGCAGCTTACCGGCAGGGGGCCAAAACGAGCAGTACTTC.

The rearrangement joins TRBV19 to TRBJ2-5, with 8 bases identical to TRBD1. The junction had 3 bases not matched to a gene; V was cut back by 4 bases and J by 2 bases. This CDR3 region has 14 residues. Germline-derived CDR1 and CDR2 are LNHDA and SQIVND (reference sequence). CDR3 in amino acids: CASSKGDRQETQYF. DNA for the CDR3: TGTGCCAGTAGTAAGGGGGACAGGCAAGAGACCCAGTACTTC.

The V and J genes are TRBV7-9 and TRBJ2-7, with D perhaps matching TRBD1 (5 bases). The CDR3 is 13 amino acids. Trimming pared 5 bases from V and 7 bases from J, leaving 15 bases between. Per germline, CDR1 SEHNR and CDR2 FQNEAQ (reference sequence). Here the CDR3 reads CASSPAGFGEQYF. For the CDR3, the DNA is TGTGCCAGCAGCCCGGCAGGGTTTGGGGAGCAGTACTTC. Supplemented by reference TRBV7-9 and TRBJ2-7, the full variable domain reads DTGVSQNPRHKITKRGQNVTFRCDPISEHNRLYWYRQTLGQGPEFLTYFQNEAQLEKSRLLSDRFSAERPKGSFSTLEIQRTEQGDSAMYLCASSPAGFGEQYFGPGTRLTVT.

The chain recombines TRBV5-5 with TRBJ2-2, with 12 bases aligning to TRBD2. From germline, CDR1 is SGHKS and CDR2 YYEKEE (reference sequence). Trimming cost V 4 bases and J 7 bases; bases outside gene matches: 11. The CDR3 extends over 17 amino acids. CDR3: CASSTYRLAGELGELFF. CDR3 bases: TGTGCCAGCAGCACCTACAGACTAGCGGGAGAACTCGGGGAGCTGTTTTTT.

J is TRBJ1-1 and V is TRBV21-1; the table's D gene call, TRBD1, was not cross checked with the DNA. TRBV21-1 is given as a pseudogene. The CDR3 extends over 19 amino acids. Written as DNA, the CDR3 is TGTGCCAGCAGCAAAGATCGGGGCGCAGGGGACAGGGGGAACACTGAAGCTTTCTTT. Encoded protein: CASSKDRGAGDRGNTEAFF.

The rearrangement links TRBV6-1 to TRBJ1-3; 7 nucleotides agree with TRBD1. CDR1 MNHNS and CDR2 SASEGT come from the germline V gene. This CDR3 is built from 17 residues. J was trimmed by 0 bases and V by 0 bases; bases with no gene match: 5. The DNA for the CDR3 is TGTGCCAGCAGTGAAGCCGGGGACAGTTTCTCTGGAAACACCATATATTTT. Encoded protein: CASSEAGDSFSGNTIYF.

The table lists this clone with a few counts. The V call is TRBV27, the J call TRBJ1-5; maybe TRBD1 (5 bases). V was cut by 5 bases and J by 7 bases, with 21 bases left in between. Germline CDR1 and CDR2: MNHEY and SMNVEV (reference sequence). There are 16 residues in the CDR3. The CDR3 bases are TGTGCCAGCAGTCCGAGCCGGACCGGGGGGGAACAGCCCCAGCATTTT. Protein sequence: CASSPSRTGGEQPQHF.

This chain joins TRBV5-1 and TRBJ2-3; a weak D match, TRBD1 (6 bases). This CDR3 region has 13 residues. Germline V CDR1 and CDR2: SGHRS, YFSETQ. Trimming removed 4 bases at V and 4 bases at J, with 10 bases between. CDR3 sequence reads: CASSPQGPDTQYF. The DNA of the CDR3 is TGCGCCAGCAGCCCCCAGGGGCCAGATACGCAGTATTTT.

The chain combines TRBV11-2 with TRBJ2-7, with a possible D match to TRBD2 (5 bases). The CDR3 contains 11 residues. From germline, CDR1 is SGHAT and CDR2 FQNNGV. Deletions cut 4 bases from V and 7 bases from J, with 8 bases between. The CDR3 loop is CASSSPGEQYF. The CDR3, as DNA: TGTGCCAGCAGCTCCCCGGGGGAGCAGTACTTC.

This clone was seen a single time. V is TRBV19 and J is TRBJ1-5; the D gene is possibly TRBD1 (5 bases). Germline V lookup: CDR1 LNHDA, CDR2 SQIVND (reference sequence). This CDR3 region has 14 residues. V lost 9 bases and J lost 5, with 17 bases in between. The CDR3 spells CASHLWGYDQPQHF. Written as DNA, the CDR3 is TGTGCCAGCCACCTTTGGGGCTATGATCAGCCCCAGCATTTT.

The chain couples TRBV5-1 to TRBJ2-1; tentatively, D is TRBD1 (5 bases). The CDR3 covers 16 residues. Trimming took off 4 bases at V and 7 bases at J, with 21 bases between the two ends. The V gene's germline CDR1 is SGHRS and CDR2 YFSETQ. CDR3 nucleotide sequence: TGCGCCAGCAGCAGCCGACAGATCCAGTCGTGGAATGAGCAGTTCTTC. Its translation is CASSSRQIQSWNEQFF. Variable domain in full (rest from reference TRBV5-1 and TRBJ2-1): KAGVTQTPRYLIKTRGQQVTLSCSPISGHRSVSWYQQTPGQGLQFLFEYFSETQRNKGNFPGRFSGRQFSNSRSEMNVSTLELGDSALYLCASSSRQIQSWNEQFFGPGTRLTVL.

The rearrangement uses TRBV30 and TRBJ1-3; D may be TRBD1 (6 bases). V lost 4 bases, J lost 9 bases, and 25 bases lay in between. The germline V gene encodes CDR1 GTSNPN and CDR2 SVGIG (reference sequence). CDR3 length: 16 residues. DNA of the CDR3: TGTGCCTGGACTGCTTTGGGGGGGCCCTCTCCCTTCACCATATATTTT. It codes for CAWTALGGPSPFTIYF.

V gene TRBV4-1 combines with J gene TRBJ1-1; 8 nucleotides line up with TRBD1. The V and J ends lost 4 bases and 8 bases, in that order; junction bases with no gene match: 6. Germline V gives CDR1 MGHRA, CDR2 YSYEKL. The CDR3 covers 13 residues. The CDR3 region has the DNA TGCGCCAGCAGCCTCATACAGGGGGTGGAAGCTTTCTTT. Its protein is CASSLIQGVEAFF.

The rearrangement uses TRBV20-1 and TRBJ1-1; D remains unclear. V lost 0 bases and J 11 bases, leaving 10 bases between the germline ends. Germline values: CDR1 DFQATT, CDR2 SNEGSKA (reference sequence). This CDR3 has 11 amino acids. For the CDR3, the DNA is TGCAGTGCTAGAGATCGGGTTATCGCTTTCTTT. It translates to CSARDRVIAFF.

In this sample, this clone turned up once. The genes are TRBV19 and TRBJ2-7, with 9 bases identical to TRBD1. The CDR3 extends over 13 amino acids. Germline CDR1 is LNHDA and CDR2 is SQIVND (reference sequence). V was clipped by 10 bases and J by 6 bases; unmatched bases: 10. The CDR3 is CATKGQGQGEQYF. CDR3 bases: TGTGCCACCAAGGGACAGGGTCAAGGCGAGCAGTACTTC.

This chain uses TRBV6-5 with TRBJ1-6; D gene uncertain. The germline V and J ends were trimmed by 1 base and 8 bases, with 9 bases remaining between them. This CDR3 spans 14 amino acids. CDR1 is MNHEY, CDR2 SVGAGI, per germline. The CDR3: CASSYLNRDSPLHF. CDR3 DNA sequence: TGTGCCAGCAGTTACTTAAACCGGGATTCACCCCTCCACTTT.